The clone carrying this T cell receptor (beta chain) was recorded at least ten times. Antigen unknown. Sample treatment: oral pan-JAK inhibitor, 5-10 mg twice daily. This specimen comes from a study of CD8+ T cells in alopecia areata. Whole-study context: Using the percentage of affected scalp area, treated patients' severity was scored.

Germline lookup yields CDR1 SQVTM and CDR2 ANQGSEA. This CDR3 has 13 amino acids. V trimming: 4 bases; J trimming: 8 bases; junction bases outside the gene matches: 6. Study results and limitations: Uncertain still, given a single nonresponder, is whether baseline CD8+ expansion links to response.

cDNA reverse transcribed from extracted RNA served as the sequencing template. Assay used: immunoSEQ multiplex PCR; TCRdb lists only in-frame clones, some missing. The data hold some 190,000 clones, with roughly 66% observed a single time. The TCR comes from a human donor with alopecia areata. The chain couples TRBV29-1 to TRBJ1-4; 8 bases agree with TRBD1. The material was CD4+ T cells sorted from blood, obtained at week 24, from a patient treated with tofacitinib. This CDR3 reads CSVATGDREKLFF. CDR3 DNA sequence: TGCAGCGTTGCCACAGGGGACAGGGAAAAACTGTTTTTT.